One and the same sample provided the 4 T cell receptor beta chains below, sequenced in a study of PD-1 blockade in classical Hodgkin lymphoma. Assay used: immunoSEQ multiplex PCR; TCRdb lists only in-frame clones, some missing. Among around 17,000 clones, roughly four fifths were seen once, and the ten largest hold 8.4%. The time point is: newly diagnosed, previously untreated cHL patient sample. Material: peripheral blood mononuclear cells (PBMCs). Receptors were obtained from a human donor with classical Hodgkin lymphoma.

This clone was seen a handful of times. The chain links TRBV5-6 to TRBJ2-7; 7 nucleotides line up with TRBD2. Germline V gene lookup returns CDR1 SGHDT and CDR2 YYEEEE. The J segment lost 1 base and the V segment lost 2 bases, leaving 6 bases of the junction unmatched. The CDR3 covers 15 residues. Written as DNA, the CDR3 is TGTGCCAGCAGCTTCGCGGCGGGAGAGTCCTACGAGCAGTACTTC. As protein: CASSFAAGESYEQYF.

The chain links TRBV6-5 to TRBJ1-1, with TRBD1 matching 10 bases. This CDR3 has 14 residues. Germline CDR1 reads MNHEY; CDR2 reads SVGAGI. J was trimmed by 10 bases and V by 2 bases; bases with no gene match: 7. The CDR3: CASSYGTGEGRAFF. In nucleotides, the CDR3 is TGTGCCAGCAGTTACGGGACAGGGGAAGGAAGAGCTTTCTTT.

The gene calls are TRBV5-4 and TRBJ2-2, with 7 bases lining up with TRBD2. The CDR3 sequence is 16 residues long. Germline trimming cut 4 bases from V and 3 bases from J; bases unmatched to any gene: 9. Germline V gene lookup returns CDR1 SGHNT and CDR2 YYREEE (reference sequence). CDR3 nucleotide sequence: TGTGCCAGCAGCCGCTGGACTAGGCGATACACCGGGGAGCTGTTTTTT. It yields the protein CASSRWTRRYTGELFF.

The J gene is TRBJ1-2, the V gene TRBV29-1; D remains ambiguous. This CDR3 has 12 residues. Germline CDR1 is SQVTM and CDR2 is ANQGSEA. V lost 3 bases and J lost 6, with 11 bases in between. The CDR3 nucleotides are TGCAGCGTTGATTGGCAGGCGCATGGCTACACCTTC. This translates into CSVDWQAHGYTF.